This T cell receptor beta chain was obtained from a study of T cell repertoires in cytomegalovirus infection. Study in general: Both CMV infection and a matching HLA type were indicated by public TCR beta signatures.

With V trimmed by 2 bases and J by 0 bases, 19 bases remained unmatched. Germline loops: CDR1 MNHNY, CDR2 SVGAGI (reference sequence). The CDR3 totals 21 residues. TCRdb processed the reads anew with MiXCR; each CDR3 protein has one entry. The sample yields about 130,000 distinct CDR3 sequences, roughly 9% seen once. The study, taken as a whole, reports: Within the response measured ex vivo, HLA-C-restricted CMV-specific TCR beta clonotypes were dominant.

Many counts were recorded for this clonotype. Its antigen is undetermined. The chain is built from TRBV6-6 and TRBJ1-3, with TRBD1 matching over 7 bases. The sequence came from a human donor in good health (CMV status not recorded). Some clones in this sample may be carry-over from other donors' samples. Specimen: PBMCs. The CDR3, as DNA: TGTGCCAGCAGTTACCTAACAGGGGCCGGACAACAGACCGACTCTGGAAACACCATATATTTT. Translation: CASSYLTGAGQQTDSGNTIYF.